This TCR beta chain is from a study of metastatic and nonmetastatic thyroid tumors (TCRdb year 2020). A note on the overall study: The researchers compared repertoires between peripheral blood samples and tumor or nodule tissue samples from patients with malignant or benign thyroid disease. General conclusions and limits of the study: In both blood and tumor samples, TCR beta diversity was reported to be significantly higher in malignant tumors than in benign nodules.

No patient had received any treatment before thyroid surgery. Patient clinical samples collected from about 2011 to 2018 were retrospectively analysed using T-cell receptor beta sequencing. The germline V and J ends show losses of 1 base and 7 bases respectively, and no gene match explains 14 bases of the junction. Including the terminal cysteine and phenylalanine, the CDR3 comprises 18 residues. Here the CDR3 DNA is all that survives: 54 bases in frame from base 1. Reading the germline V gene gives CDR1 MDHEN and CDR2 SYDVKM. This clone came up many times. Its cognate antigen has yet to be identified. No base-level quality is on record; no much larger clone is a single base apart. Library construction relied on PCR. The sample was run on an Illumina HiSeq 4000. High-throughput sequencing was used to profile the TCR beta-chain CDR3 region of every patient. As for the original processing: A classifier to discriminate distant-metastatic papillary thyroid cancer patients was built from CDR3 differences across clinicopathological groups. Repertoire diversity was assessed with the Shannon index, and tumor-blood repertoire similarity with the Morisita-Horn index. Clones were called with MiXCR by TCRdb after fastp trimmed the public reads at Q25, and only in-frame beta chains were retained. The V and J calls here are based on TCRdb, not the publication. The sample records tens of thousands of clones, approximately 20% of which are singletons. The ten largest clones represent around 13% of the sample.

The clonotype comes from a female donor with papillary thyroid cancer or a benign thyroid nodule (not recorded which). Some clones in this sample may be carry-over from other donors' samples. Rearrangement joined TRBV28 to TRBJ2-7; 12 of the junction bases match TRBD2. Source material: tumor tissue. The CDR3 protein sequence reads: CASSLFSSGRGLSWEQYF. DNA sequence: TGTGCCAGCAGTTTATTTTCTAGCGGGAGGGGTCTATCATGGGAGCAGTACTTC.